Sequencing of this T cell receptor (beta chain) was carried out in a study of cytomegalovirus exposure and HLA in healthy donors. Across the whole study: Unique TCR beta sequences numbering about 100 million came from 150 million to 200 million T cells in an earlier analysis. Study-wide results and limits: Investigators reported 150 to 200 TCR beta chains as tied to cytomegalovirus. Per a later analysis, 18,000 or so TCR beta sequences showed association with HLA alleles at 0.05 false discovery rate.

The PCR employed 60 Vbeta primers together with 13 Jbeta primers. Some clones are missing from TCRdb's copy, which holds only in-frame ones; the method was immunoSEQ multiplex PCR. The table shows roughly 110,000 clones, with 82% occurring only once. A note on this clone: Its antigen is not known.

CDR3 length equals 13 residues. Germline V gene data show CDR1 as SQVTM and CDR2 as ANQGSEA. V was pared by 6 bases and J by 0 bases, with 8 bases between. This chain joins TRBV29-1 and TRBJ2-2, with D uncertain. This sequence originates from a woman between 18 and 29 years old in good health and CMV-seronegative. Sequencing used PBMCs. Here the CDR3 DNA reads TGCAGCGTAAGCAGGTCGAACACCGGGGAGCTGTTTTTT. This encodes CSVSRSNTGELFF.